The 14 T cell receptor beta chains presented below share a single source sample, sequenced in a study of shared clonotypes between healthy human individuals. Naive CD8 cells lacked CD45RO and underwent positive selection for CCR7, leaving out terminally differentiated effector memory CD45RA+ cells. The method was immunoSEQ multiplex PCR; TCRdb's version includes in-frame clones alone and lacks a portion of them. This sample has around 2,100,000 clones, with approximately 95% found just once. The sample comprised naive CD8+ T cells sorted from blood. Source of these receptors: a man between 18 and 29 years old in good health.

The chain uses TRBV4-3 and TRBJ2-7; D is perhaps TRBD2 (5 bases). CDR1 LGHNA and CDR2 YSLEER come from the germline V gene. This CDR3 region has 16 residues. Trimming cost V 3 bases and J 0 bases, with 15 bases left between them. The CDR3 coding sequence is TGCGCCAGCAGCCAGGCTGTAGCGCCCAGCTCCTACGAGCAGTACTTC. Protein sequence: CASSQAVAPSSYEQYF.

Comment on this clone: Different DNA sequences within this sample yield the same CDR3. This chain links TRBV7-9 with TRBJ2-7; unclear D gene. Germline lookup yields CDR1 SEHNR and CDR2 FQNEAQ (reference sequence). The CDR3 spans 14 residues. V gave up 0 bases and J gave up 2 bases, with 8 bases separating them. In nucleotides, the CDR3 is TGTGCCAGCAGCTTAGCAGGGTTACCCTACGAGCAGTACTTC. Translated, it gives CASSLAGLPYEQYF.

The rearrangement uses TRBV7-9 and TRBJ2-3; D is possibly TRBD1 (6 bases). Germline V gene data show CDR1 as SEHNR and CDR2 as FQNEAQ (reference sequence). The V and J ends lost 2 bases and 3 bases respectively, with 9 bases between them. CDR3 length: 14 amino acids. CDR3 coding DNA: TGTGCCAGCAGCTTATTGACAGGTACAGATACGCAGTATTTT. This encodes CASSLLTGTDTQYF.

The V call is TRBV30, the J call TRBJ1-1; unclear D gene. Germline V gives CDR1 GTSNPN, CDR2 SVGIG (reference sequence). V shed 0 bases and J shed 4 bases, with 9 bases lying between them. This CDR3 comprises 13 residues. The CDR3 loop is CAWSVHPSTEAFF. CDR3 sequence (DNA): TGTGCCTGGAGTGTACACCCGTCCACTGAAGCTTTCTTT.

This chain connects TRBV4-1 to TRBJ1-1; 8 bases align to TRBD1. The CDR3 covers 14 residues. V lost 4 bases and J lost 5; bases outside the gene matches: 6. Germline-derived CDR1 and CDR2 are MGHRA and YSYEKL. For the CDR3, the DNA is TGCGCCAGCAGCCTCGACAGGGGTGGGACTGAAGCTTTCTTT. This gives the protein CASSLDRGGTEAFF.

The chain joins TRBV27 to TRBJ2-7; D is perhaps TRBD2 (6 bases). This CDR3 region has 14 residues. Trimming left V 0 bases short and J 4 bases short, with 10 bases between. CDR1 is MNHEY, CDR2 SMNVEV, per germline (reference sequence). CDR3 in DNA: TGTGCCAGCAGTTTATCTGGGGACTTTTACGAGCAGTACTTC. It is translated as CASSLSGDFYEQYF.

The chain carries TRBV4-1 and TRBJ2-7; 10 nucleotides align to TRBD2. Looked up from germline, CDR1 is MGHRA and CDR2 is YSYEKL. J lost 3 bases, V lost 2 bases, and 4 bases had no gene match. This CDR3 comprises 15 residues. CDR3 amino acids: CASSQKSSGGYEQYF. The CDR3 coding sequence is TGCGCCAGCAGCCAAAAGTCTAGCGGGGGCTACGAGCAGTACTTC.

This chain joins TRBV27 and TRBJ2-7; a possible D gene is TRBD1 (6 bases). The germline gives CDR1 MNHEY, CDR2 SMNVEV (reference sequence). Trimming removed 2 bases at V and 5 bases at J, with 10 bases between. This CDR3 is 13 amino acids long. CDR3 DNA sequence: TGTGCCAGCAGTTTAATTTCAGGGGACGAGCAGTACTTC. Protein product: CASSLISGDEQYF.

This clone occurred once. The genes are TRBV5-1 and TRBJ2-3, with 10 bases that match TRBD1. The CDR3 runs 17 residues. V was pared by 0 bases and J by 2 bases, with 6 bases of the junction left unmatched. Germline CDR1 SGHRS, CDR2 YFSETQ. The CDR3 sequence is CASSLARTGGSTDTQYF. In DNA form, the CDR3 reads TGCGCCAGCAGCTTGGCGAGGACAGGGGGGTCCACAGATACGCAGTATTTT.

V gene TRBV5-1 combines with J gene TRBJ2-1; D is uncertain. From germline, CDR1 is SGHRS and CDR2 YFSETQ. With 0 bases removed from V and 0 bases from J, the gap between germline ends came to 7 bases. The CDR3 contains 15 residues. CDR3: CASSLVMPSYNEQFF. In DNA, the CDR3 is TGCGCCAGCAGCTTGGTGATGCCCTCCTACAATGAGCAGTTCTTC. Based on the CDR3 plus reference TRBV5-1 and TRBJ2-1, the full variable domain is KAGVTQTPRYLIKTRGQQVTLSCSPISGHRSVSWYQQTPGQGLQFLFEYFSETQRNKGNFPGRFSGRQFSNSRSEMNVSTLELGDSALYLCASSLVMPSYNEQFFGPGTRLTVL.

In nucleotides, the CDR3 is TGCAGCGTGACAGATACGCAGTATTTT. It codes for CSVTDTQYF. The chain combines TRBV20-1 with TRBJ2-3; D ambiguous. There are 9 residues in the CDR3. Germline assignment: CDR1 DFQATT and CDR2 SNEGSKA (reference sequence).

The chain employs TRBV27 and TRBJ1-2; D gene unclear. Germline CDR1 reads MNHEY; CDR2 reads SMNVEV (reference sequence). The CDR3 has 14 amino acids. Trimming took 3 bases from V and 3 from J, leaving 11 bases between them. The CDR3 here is CASSLTLGYYGYTF. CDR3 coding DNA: TGTGCCAGCAGTTTGACCCTGGGCTACTATGGCTACACCTTC.

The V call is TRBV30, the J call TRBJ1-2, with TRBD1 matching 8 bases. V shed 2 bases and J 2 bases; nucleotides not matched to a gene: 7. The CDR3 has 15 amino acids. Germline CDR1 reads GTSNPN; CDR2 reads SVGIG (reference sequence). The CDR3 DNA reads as TGTGCCTGGAGTACCTGGACAGGGCTCAACTATGGCTACACCTTC. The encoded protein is CAWSTWTGLNYGYTF.

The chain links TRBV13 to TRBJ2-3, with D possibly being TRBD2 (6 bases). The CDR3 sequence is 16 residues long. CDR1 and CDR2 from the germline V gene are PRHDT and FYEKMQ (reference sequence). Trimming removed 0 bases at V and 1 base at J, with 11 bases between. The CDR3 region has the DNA TGTGCCAGCAGCTTAGGAGGGGAGGAGGGCACAGATACGCAGTATTTT. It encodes CASSLGGEEGTDTQYF.